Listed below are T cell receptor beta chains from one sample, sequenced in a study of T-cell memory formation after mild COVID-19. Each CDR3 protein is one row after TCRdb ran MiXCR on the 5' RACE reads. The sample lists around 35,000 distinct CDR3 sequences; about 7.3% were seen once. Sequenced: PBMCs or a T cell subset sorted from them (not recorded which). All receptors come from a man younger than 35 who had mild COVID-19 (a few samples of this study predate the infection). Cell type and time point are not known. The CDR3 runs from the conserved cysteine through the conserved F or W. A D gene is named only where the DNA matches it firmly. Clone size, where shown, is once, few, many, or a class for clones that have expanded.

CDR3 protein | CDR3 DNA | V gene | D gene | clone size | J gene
CASSQGTSADTQYF | TGTGCCAGCAGCCAGGGGACGAGCGCAGATACGCAGTATTTT | TRBV4-2 | - | many | TRBJ2-3
CASSYPRGRAGELFF | TGTGCCAGCAGTTATCCGCGGGGGAGGGCCGGGGAGCTGTTTTTT | TRBV6-2/TRBV6-3 | TRBD2 | many | TRBJ2-2
CASSPGQGNEKLFF | TGTGCCAGCAGTCCAGGACAGGGAAATGAAAAACTGTTTTTT | TRBV6-4 | TRBD1 | many | TRBJ1-4
CSARRRGFSNQPQHF | TGCAGTGCTAGACGAAGGGGCTTTAGCAATCAGCCCCAGCATTTT | TRBV20-1 | - | many | TRBJ1-5
CASSRTTGANQPQHF | TGTGCCAGCAGCCGAACGACAGGGGCGAATCAGCCCCAGCATTTT | TRBV7-9 | TRBD1 | many | TRBJ1-5
CASSKVEGTYSNQPQHF | TGTGCCAGCAGCAAGGTGGAGGGGACTTATAGCAATCAGCCCCAGCATTTT | TRBV7-8 | - | many | TRBJ1-5
CASSNLGQGGNTIYF | TGTGCCAGCAGCAACCTTGGACAGGGCGGAAACACCATATATTTT | TRBV7-2 | TRBD1 | few | TRBJ1-3
CASSLTVSNQPQHF | TGTGCCAGCAGTTTGACAGTTAGCAATCAGCCCCAGCATTTT | TRBV27 | - | few | TRBJ1-5
CSARDDGLGQGPLYEQYF | TGCAGTGCTAGAGATGACGGTTTGGGACAGGGGCCCCTCTACGAGCAGTACTTC | TRBV20-1 | TRBD1 | many | TRBJ2-7
CASSSHTGRTEAFF | TGTGCCAGTAGTAGCCATACGGGGAGGACTGAAGCTTTCTTT | TRBV19 | - | - | TRBJ1-1
CASSQDGQGYNEQFF | TGCGCCAGCAGCCAAGACGGACAGGGCTACAATGAGCAGTTCTTC | TRBV4-3 | TRBD1 | many | TRBJ2-1
CSVEEGYRVGTETQYF | TGCAGCGTTGAAGAAGGATACAGGGTCGGGACAGAGACCCAGTACTTC | TRBV29-1 | - | - | TRBJ2-5
CAISESRQGFSGNTIYF | TGTGCCATCAGTGAGTCAAGACAGGGTTTCTCTGGAAACACCATATATTTT | TRBV10-3 | TRBD1 | many | TRBJ1-3
CASSFAGTSVGTGELFF | TGTGCCAGCAGCTTCGCCGGGACTAGCGTAGGGACCGGGGAGCTGTTTTTT | TRBV7-2 | TRBD2 | many | TRBJ2-2
CASSFRGGGYNEQFF | TGTGCCAGCAGCTTCCGAGGGGGGGGGTACAATGAGCAGTTCTTC | TRBV7-8 | - | many | TRBJ2-1
CASSPAHLGPSSGANVLTF | TGTGCCAGCAGTCCCGCTCACCTGGGCCCTAGCTCTGGGGCCAACGTCCTGACTTTC | TRBV7-3 | - | - | TRBJ2-6
CASTREGAEAFF | TGTGCCAGCACCCGGGAGGGGGCTGAAGCTTTCTTT | TRBV12-3/TRBV12-4 | - | many | TRBJ1-1
CSVARARTDTQYF | TGCAGCGTTGCCAGGGCAAGGACAGATACGCAGTATTTT | TRBV29-1 | - | many | TRBJ2-3
CASSLQVTGELFF | TGTGCCAGCAGTTTACAGGTCACCGGGGAGCTGTTTTTT | TRBV27 | - | many | TRBJ2-2
CASSRTSSEVRQFF | TGTGCCAGCAGCCGGACTAGCTCCGAGGTGCGGCAGTTCTTC | TRBV7-2 | TRBD2 | many | TRBJ2-1
CASSPGFGFNTEAFF | TGTGCCAGCAGCCCTGGATTTGGATTTAACACTGAAGCTTTCTTT | TRBV3-1 | - | many | TRBJ1-1
CASSSPGVKTEAFF | TGTGCCAGCAGTTCCCCGGGGGTGAAGACTGAAGCTTTCTTT | TRBV6-5 | - | many | TRBJ1-1
CASSQPGQGSYEQYF | TGTGCCAGCAGCCAACCGGGACAGGGGTCCTACGAGCAGTACTTC | TRBV3-1 | TRBD1 | few | TRBJ2-7
CATSAGLAGGSYTDTQYF | TGTGCCACCAGTGCAGGACTAGCGGGGGGCTCCTACACAGATACGCAGTATTTT | TRBV24-1 | TRBD2 | many | TRBJ2-3
CASTSWGQVGSAFF | TGTGCCAGCACCTCCTGGGGACAGGTGGGGTCAGCTTTCTTT | TRBV6-2/TRBV6-3 | TRBD1 | - | TRBJ1-1
CASSSQGEGGYTF | TGCGCCAGCAGCTCCCAGGGAGAAGGTGGCTACACCTTC | TRBV5-1 | - | many | TRBJ1-2
CASSEYGARVEQYF | TGTGCCAGCAGTGAATATGGCGCTAGGGTCGAGCAGTACTTC | TRBV2 | - | many | TRBJ2-7
CASSQAGGSGANVLTF | TGCGCCAGCAGCCAAGCAGGGGGCTCTGGGGCCAACGTCCTGACTTTC | TRBV4-3 | TRBD1 | medium-sized | TRBJ2-6
CASSPNSGANVLTF | TGCGCCAGCAGCCCTAACTCTGGGGCCAACGTCCTGACTTTC | TRBV5-1 | - | many | TRBJ2-6
CASSLAGLYQPQHF | TGTGCCAGCAGCTTAGCAGGGTTGTATCAGCCCCAGCATTTT | TRBV7-2 | - | many | TRBJ1-5
CASSRQGAAEKLFF | TGTGCCAGCAGCCGACAGGGAGCGGCTGAAAAACTGTTTTTT | TRBV5-4 | TRBD1 | many | TRBJ1-4
CASSLAGSPNTEAFF | TGTGCCAGCAGTTTAGCGGGCAGTCCGAACACTGAAGCTTTCTTT | TRBV12-3/TRBV12-4 | - | - | TRBJ1-1
CSASDSGGADTQYF | TGCAGTGCTAGTGATAGCGGGGGGGCAGATACGCAGTATTTT | TRBV20-1 | TRBD2 | many | TRBJ2-3
CSARDRASGGGNTGELFF | TGCAGTGCTAGAGATAGAGCTAGCGGGGGGGGAAACACCGGGGAGCTGTTTTTT | TRBV20-1 | TRBD2 | many | TRBJ2-2
CASSTNRRDTPLLLEQYF | TGTGCCAGTAGTACCAACCGCCGGGACACCCCTCTCCTACTCGAGCAGTACTTC | TRBV19 | - | - | TRBJ2-7
CASSPQAGTGANVLTF | TGTGCCAGCTCACCTCAAGCGGGGACTGGGGCCAACGTCCTGACTTTC | TRBV18 | TRBD2 | many | TRBJ2-6
CASSEWISGNTIYF | TGTGCCAGCAGTGAATGGATCTCTGGAAACACCATATATTTT | TRBV25-1 | - | many | TRBJ1-3
CASSRTGAGELFF | TGTGCCAGCAGCAGGACAGGGGCCGGGGAGCTGTTTTTT | TRBV7-9 | TRBD1 | many | TRBJ2-2
CASSVFPGEVADTQYF | TGTGCCAGCAGCGTATTCCCAGGGGAGGTTGCAGATACGCAGTATTTT | TRBV9 | - | many | TRBJ2-3
CASSQDPWGAVGGEQFF | TGCGCCAGCAGCCAAGACCCGTGGGGGGCCGTCGGGGGTGAGCAGTTCTTC | TRBV4-3 | - | many | TRBJ2-1
CASSFGSSNYGYTF | TGCGCCAGCAGCTTCGGCAGCTCTAACTATGGCTACACCTTC | TRBV5-1 | - | many | TRBJ1-2